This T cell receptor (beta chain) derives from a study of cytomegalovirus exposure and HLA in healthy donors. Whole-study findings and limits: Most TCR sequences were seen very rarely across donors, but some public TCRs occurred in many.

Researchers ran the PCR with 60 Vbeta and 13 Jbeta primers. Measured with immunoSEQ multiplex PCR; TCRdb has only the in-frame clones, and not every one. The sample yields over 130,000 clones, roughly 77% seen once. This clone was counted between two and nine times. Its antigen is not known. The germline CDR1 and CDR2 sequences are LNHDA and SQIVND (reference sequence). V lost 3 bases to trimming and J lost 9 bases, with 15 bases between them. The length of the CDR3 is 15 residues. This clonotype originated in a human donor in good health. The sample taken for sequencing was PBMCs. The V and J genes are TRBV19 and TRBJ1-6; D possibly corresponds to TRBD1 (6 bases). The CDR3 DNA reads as TGTGCCAGTAGTATCGGACAGCCTACCCTTTCACCCCTCCACTTT. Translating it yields CASSIGQPTLSPLHF.